This T cell receptor beta chain was profiled in a study of CD8+ T cells in alopecia areata. Study in general: Administration of oral tofacitinib to treated patients was at 5 to 10 mg twice daily.

As regards this clone: Its antigen is unknown.

Cell sorting was applied to PBMCs, and CD4+ and CD8+ T cells were collected. General study points: Scalp data also include sequences from resident alphabeta T cells of normal skin.

cDNA serving as the sequencing template came from extracted, reverse transcribed RNA. Using immunoSEQ multiplex PCR, the repertoire was profiled, and TCRdb retains in-frame clones only, with some absent. The table lists approximately 140,000 clones, over 45% of them singletons, with approximately 7% in the top ten. This CDR3 is 16 amino acids long. CDR1 and CDR2 from the germline V gene are SGHTA and FQGTGA. With 5 bases clipped from V and 3 bases from J, the junction kept 11 bases outside the gene matches. V is TRBV7-3 and J is TRBJ2-3; the match to TRBD2 covers 7 bases. The sequenced material came from CD4+ T cells sorted from blood. This TCR was sampled from a human donor with alopecia areata. The CDR3 nucleotides read TGTGCCAGCAGCGCCTGGAGCGGGAAGGGAACAGATACGCAGTATTTT. This sequence encodes CASSAWSGKGTDTQYF. The whole variable domain, remainder taken from reference TRBV7-3 and TRBJ2-3, is GAGVSQTPSNKVTEKGKYVELRCDPISGHTALYWYRQSLGQGPEFLIYFQGTGAADDSGLPNDRFFAVRPEGSVSTLKIQRTERGDSAVYLCASSAWSGKGTDTQYFGPGTRLTVL.